This T cell receptor (beta chain) was recorded in a study of T-cell memory formation after mild COVID-19. Study-level background: Largely, TCR clusters stayed within a single donor.

The CDR3 covers 14 residues. CDR1 SGHTA and CDR2 FQGNSA come from the germline V gene. V gave up 1 base and J gave up 4 bases, with 8 bases separating them. Each CDR3 protein gets one entry after TCRdb re-called the 5' RACE reads with MiXCR. This repertoire shows approximately 190,000 distinct CDR3 sequences, 18% found once; its top ten account for 2% to 3%. In its sample, this clonotype was seen a few times. Material: PBMCs or a T cell subset sorted from them (not recorded which). The clonotype comes from an adult woman who had mild COVID-19 (a few samples of this study predate the infection). Cell type and time point are not known. V is TRBV7-2 and J is TRBJ1-5, with D hard to call. The CDR3 sequence is CASSLDWTNQPQHF. CDR3 in DNA: TGTGCCAGCAGCTTAGACTGGACTAATCAGCCCCAGCATTTT.